The 19 T cell receptor beta chains in this list originate from one sample, sequenced in a study of cytomegalovirus exposure and HLA in healthy donors. Researchers ran the PCR with 60 Vbeta and 13 Jbeta primers. Data came from immunoSEQ multiplex PCR; TCRdb stores just in-frame clones and leaves some out. The sample consists of over 130,000 clones, around 65% of them appearing once. Source material: PBMCs. All receptors derive from a woman aged 60-75 years in good health and CMV-seronegative.

The chain is built from TRBV2 and TRBJ2-7; D is perhaps TRBD1 (5 bases). Trimming left V 7 bases short and J 10 bases short, with 20 bases between. The CDR3 runs to 13 residues. Germline CDR1 SNHLY, CDR2 FYNNEI. The CDR3 reads CASNNQGRAFQYF. For the CDR3, the DNA is TGTGCCAGCAACAACCAGGGTAGAGCCTTCCAGTACTTC.

CDR3 sequence (DNA): TGTGCCAGCAGCTTCAGGGGGCGGGAATTTGGCTACACCTTC. Its protein is CASSFRGREFGYTF. The genes are TRBV5-4 and TRBJ1-2, with 8 bases lining up with TRBD1. Germline CDR1 reads SGHNT; CDR2 reads YYREEE (reference sequence). This CDR3 is built from 14 residues. Trimming cost V 2 bases and J 7 bases; bases outside gene matches: 7.

The V call is TRBV11-1, the J call TRBJ2-3; 14 bases align to TRBD2. This CDR3 comprises 19 residues. V shed 5 bases, J shed 3 bases, and the junction held 13 bases outside the gene matches. Germline CDR1 is SGHAT and CDR2 is FQDESV (reference sequence). CDR3 sequence reads: CASSPRLAGGPGRTDTQYF. Here the CDR3 DNA reads TGTGCCAGCAGCCCCCGACTAGCGGGGGGGCCGGGTCGAACAGATACGCAGTATTTT.

This clone was counted once. The rearrangement joins TRBV5-1 to TRBJ2-2; no firm D call. The V end was cut by 0 bases, the J end by 2 bases, with 8 bases between. The CDR3 consists of 15 residues. Germline CDR1 reads SGHRS; CDR2 reads YFSETQ. The CDR3, as DNA: TGCGCCAGCAGCTTGGCCCGCCTAAACACCGGGGAGCTGTTTTTT. Its protein product is CASSLARLNTGELFF.

This clone was found once. The genes are TRBV6-4 and TRBJ2-5; tentatively, D is TRBD1 (5 bases). Trimming pared 4 bases from V and 0 bases from J, leaving 12 bases between. The CDR3 covers 15 residues. From germline, CDR1 is MRHNA and CDR2 SNTAGT. The CDR3 loop reads CASSVRELDQETQYF. CDR3 bases: TGTGCCAGCAGTGTCAGGGAATTGGACCAAGAGACCCAGTACTTC.

V is TRBV15 and J is TRBJ2-5; maybe TRBD2 (7 bases). The CDR3 consists of 13 residues. With 4 bases removed from V and 5 bases from J, the gap between germline ends came to 11 bases. Germline lookup yields CDR1 LNHNV and CDR2 YYDKDF (reference sequence). The DNA of the CDR3 is TGTGCCACCAGCAAGGGGGGGACGGAGACCCAGTACTTC. As protein: CATSKGGTETQYF.

The chain employs TRBV5-6 and TRBJ2-1; tentatively, D is TRBD1 (10 bases). Germline loops: CDR1 SGHDT, CDR2 YYEEEE. The CDR3 is 16 amino acids. V was shortened by 4 bases and J by 4 bases, with 18 bases between the two germline ends. The CDR3 reads CASSRGGDRGYNEQFF. CDR3 nucleotides: TGTGCCAGCAGCCGCGGGGGGGACAGGGGATACAATGAGCAGTTCTTC.

The rearrangement uses TRBV5-1 and TRBJ2-6; D not certain. V was clipped by 0 bases and J by 0 bases, with 10 bases between them. The CDR3 is 17 amino acids. Germline CDR1 reads SGHRS; CDR2 reads YFSETQ. Here the CDR3 reads CASSLESLSSGANVLTF. The CDR3 nucleotides read TGCGCCAGCAGCTTGGAGAGCCTAAGCTCTGGGGCCAACGTCCTGACTTTC.

The chain links TRBV5-5 to TRBJ1-2; 10 bases match TRBD1. Germline V lookup: CDR1 SGHKS, CDR2 YYEKEE (reference sequence). With V trimmed by 2 bases and J by 4 bases, 5 bases remained unmatched. This CDR3 is 15 amino acids long. The CDR3 region is CASSFPGTGAYGYTF. The CDR3 DNA reads as TGTGCCAGCAGCTTCCCCGGGACAGGGGCCTATGGCTACACCTTC.

This clone was counted a few times. The chain couples TRBV7-9 to TRBJ1-2, with D possibly matching TRBD1 (6 bases). The V and J ends lost 5 bases and 2 bases respectively, with 12 bases between them. This CDR3 spans 14 amino acids. Germline CDR1 SEHNR, CDR2 FQNEAQ (reference sequence). The CDR3 coding sequence is TGTGCCAGCAGCCAAAACAGGGAGAACTATGGCTACACCTTC. Protein: CASSQNRENYGYTF.

V is TRBV5-1 and J is TRBJ1-1; D is unclear. CDR1 and CDR2 (germline): SGHRS, YFSETQ. Trimming stripped 5 bases from V and 1 base from J, with 9 bases between. CDR3 length: 13 amino acids. CDR3 loop: CASRSTANTEAFF. The CDR3 coding sequence is TGCGCCAGCAGATCAACAGCGAACACTGAAGCTTTCTTT.

This sequence joins TRBV7-3 and TRBJ2-1; D gene uncertain. The ends were cut back, 5 bases at V and 9 bases at J, with 11 bases in the middle. This CDR3 spans 12 amino acids. Germline values: CDR1 SGHTA, CDR2 FQGTGA. Here the CDR3 DNA reads TGTGCCAGCAGCCCGAATTCGCGTGAGCAGTTCTTC. It yields the protein CASSPNSREQFF.

This clone was found a few times. This chain connects TRBV4-1 to TRBJ2-3; 9 bases line up with TRBD1. Trimming at V came to 4 bases and at J to 4 bases, leaving 6 bases not matched to a gene. This CDR3 is 15 amino acids long. Germline V gene data show CDR1 as MGHRA and CDR2 as YSYEKL. The DNA for the CDR3 is TGCGCCAGCAGCCCCCCCGGGACAGGGTCAGATACGCAGTATTTT. Its translation: CASSPPGTGSDTQYF.

CDR3 sequence reads: CASSSGTRTGELFF. In DNA, the CDR3 is TGTGCCAGCAGCTCCGGGACTCGCACCGGGGAGCTGTTTTTT. The chain uses TRBV13 and TRBJ2-2, with D tentatively TRBD2 (6 bases). This CDR3 contains 14 residues. V lost 4 bases and J 4 bases, leaving 10 bases between the germline ends. Per germline, CDR1 PRHDT and CDR2 FYEKMQ (reference sequence).

The sample holds one count of this clone. V usage is TRBV28 and J usage is TRBJ1-2; 9 nucleotides align to TRBD1. There are 19 residues in the CDR3. The V gene end was trimmed by 3 bases and the J gene end by 4 bases; junction bases not matched to a gene: 18. The V gene's germline CDR1 is MDHEN and CDR2 SYDVKM. CDR3 loop: CASSLPIRVGTGTVYGYTF. CDR3 DNA sequence: TGTGCCAGCAGTTTGCCCATCAGGGTGGGGACAGGGACTGTCTATGGCTACACCTTC.

The chain carries TRBV5-1 and TRBJ2-1, with a possible D match to TRBD2 (6 bases). Trimming took 4 bases from V and 6 from J, leaving 14 bases between them. Per germline, CDR1 SGHRS and CDR2 YFSETQ. This CDR3 has 14 residues. CDR3 DNA: TGCGCCAGCAGCCAGGAACTCGGGGGCAATGAGCAGTTCTTC. Translating it yields CASSQELGGNEQFF.

The chain recombines TRBV13 with TRBJ2-1, with TRBD1 matching 10 bases. V lost 5 bases to trimming and J lost 7 bases; unmatched junction nucleotides: 11. Germline lookup yields CDR1 PRHDT and CDR2 FYEKMQ (reference sequence). This CDR3 region has 16 residues. The CDR3 region is CASSPKPGQGWNEQFF. The CDR3 coding sequence is TGTGCCAGCAGCCCAAAACCGGGACAGGGGTGGAATGAGCAGTTCTTC. Full variable domain (missing parts from reference TRBV13 and TRBJ2-1): AAGVIQSPRHLIKEKRETATLKCYPIPRHDTVYWYQQGPGQDPQFLISFYEKMQSDKGSIPDRFSAQQFSDYHSELNMSSLELGDSALYFCASSPKPGQGWNEQFFGPGTRLTVL.

This chain joins TRBV4-2 and TRBJ2-7, with 11 bases lining up with TRBD2. The V and J ends lost 3 bases and 6 bases, in that order; junction bases with no gene match: 10. CDR1 and CDR2 (germline): LGHNA, YNFKEQ. The CDR3 length is 16 residues. In DNA form, the CDR3 reads TGTGCCAGCAGCCATACTAGCGGGAGTGAGGAGAGCGAGCAGTACTTC. Its translation is CASSHTSGSEESEQYF.

The CDR3 DNA sequence: TGTGCCAGCAGCAGGGCGGACAGGGGGAACACTGAAGCTTTCTTT. This gives the protein CASSRADRGNTEAFF. The rearrangement joins TRBV9 to TRBJ1-1; TRBD1 matches at 9 bases. V was clipped by 4 bases and J by 1 base; unmatched bases: 5. Per germline, CDR1 SGDLS and CDR2 YYNGEE. The CDR3 has 15 amino acids.